This T cell receptor beta chain was sequenced for a study of cytomegalovirus exposure and HLA in healthy donors. Germline CDR1 SGHRS, CDR2 YFSETQ. V was shortened by 3 bases and J by 4 bases, with 7 bases between the two germline ends. This CDR3 spans 12 amino acids. As for this clone: As yet, its antigen is unknown.

General observations from the study: Highest at DRB1 and lowest at HLA-C, TCR association rates differed among HLA loci in a later analysis. It was taken for granted in presence/absence analyses that sequencing depth across donors was roughly uniform.

PCR employed 60 Vbeta and 13 Jbeta primers. Sequencing used immunoSEQ multiplex PCR; TCRdb keeps in-frame clones, though not all of them. The table shows 90,000 to 120,000 clones, with around a tenth occurring only once. This receptor was identified in a man between 40 and 49 years old in good health and CMV-seropositive. The J gene is TRBJ2-5, the V gene TRBV5-1; no clear D gene. Sequencing was carried out using PBMCs. The CDR3 spells CASSSSPETQYF. For the CDR3, the DNA is TGCGCCAGCAGCTCCTCCCCAGAGACCCAGTACTTC.